Presented here are 14 T cell receptor beta chains from one specimen sequenced in a study of T cell repertoires in cytomegalovirus infection. One entry per CDR3 protein results from TCRdb running MiXCR on the reads. The profile shows approximately 910,000 distinct CDR3 sequences, about a third of them singletons. Their cognate antigens are unknown. Material: cultured CD8+ T cells from PBMCs, obtained from culture after CMV antigen stimulation. Every receptor here comes from a human donor in good health (CMV status not recorded). Some clones in this sample may be carry-over from other donors' samples.

This clonotype was detected ten times or more. The V gene is TRBV7-2, the J gene TRBJ1-5; D is unclear. CDR1 is SGHTA, CDR2 FQGNSA, per germline. With 5 bases removed from V and 4 bases from J, the gap between germline ends came to 12 bases. The CDR3 extends over 14 amino acids. The CDR3 is CASSARAENQPQHF. For the CDR3, the DNA is TGTGCCAGCAGCGCACGGGCAGAGAATCAGCCCCAGCATTTT.

This chain links TRBV19 with TRBJ2-1; 10 bases line up with TRBD2. Trimming took 0 bases from V and 7 from J; bases not matched to a gene: 6. Looked up from germline, CDR1 is LNHDA and CDR2 is SQIVND (reference sequence). This CDR3 is built from 16 residues. CDR3 amino acids: CASSIDPAGGQNEQFF. The CDR3 DNA sequence: TGTGCCAGTAGTATAGATCCAGCGGGGGGGCAAAATGAGCAGTTCTTC.

The CDR3 DNA reads TGTGCCAGCAGTGAAGCGTCAGGGTACGAGCAGTACTTC. Amino acid sequence: CASSEASGYEQYF. V gene TRBV2 combines with J gene TRBJ2-7, with a weak D call TRBD1 (5 bases). CDR1 is SNHLY, CDR2 FYNNEI, per germline. The CDR3 contains 13 residues. Trimming removed 0 bases at V and 4 bases at J, with 7 bases between.

The chain couples TRBV20-1 to TRBJ2-6; 10 bases fit TRBD1. V shed 6 bases, J shed 4 bases, and the junction held 9 bases outside the gene matches. Germline V gene data show CDR1 as DFQATT and CDR2 as SNEGSKA (reference sequence). This CDR3 contains 16 residues. CDR3 loop: CSAYGTGATGANVLTF. The CDR3 bases are TGCAGTGCCTATGGGACAGGGGCGACGGGGGCCAACGTCCTGACTTTC.

This clonotype was observed a handful of times. V and J are TRBV5-1 and TRBJ2-5; D may be TRBD2 (5 bases). The CDR3 is 14 residues long. Germline CDR1 is SGHRS and CDR2 is YFSETQ. Trimming shortened V by 0 bases and J by 5 bases, and 11 bases separated the two germline ends. The DNA of the CDR3 is TGCGCCAGCAGCTTGGGATGGGAGAGGGAGACCCAGTACTTC. This encodes CASSLGWERETQYF.

This clonotype was counted a few times. The chain recombines TRBV6-2 or TRBV6-3 with TRBJ1-2; 7 nucleotides align to TRBD1. V was pared by 6 bases and J by 7 bases, with 8 bases of the junction left unmatched. The CDR3 loop spans 13 amino acids. Per the germline V gene, CDR1 is MNHEY and CDR2 is SVGEGT. As DNA, the CDR3 is TGTGCCAGCAGCTCCGGGACAGTCACTGGCTACACCTTC. Translated, it gives CASSSGTVTGYTF.

The chain couples TRBV14 to TRBJ2-1, with 8 bases aligning to TRBD2. Germline loops: CDR1 SGHDN, CDR2 FVKESK. V gave up 0 bases and J gave up 4 bases; unmatched junction bases: 8. The length of the CDR3 is 17 residues. In nucleotides, the CDR3 is TGTGCCAGCAGCCAAGAGTTGTGGCGGGAGGATTACAATGAGCAGTTCTTC. Residues: CASSQELWREDYNEQFF.

A few counts support this clonotype. The gene calls are TRBV10-3 and TRBJ2-3, with TRBD2 as a possible D gene (6 bases). CDR1 and CDR2 (germline): ENHRY, SYGVKD. V was shortened by 3 bases and J by 2 bases, with 12 bases between the two germline ends. This CDR3 has 15 amino acids. The CDR3 bases are TGTGCCATCAGTGACTCTGCGGGGCTCACAGATACGCAGTATTTT. Translation gives CAISDSAGLTDTQYF.

The chain combines TRBV7-9 with TRBJ1-4, with D perhaps matching TRBD1 (5 bases). The V end was cut by 5 bases, the J end by 4 bases, with 14 bases between. This CDR3 comprises 15 residues. Germline lookup yields CDR1 SEHNR and CDR2 FQNEAQ (reference sequence). The CDR3 bases are TGTGCCAGCAGCCCGGACCGGGACTATAATGAAAAACTGTTTTTT. Amino acids: CASSPDRDYNEKLFF.

This clonotype was detected a few times. Relative to the germline gene, one junction end is altered; a read error may explain this. The chain carries TRBV4-1 and TRBJ2-3; D not certain. Germline CDR1 reads MGHRA; CDR2 reads YSYEKL. This CDR3 has 15 residues. Here the CDR3 reads CASSQEGETLRTQYF. The CDR3 region has the DNA TGTGCCAGCAGCCAAGAAGGCGAAACCCTGAGGACGCAGTATTTT.

This clonotype was detected once. The rearrangement joins TRBV12-5 to TRBJ1-1; 7 bases line up with TRBD1. The CDR3 contains 13 residues. V gave up 3 bases and J gave up 11 bases; unmatched junction bases: 9. The germline gives CDR1 LGHNT, CDR2 FRNRAP. This chain's CDR3 is CASGFKGAKDAFF. CDR3 bases: TGTGCTAGTGGTTTTAAGGGGGCCAAGGACGCTTTCTTT.

This clonotype turned up a few times. This rearrangement joins TRBV11-1 to TRBJ2-2, with D perhaps matching TRBD1 (5 bases). V lost 3 bases and J lost 0, with 8 bases in between. This CDR3 spans 15 amino acids. Per germline, CDR1 SGHAT and CDR2 FQDESV (reference sequence). This CDR3 reads CASSFQGPNTGELFF. The CDR3 bases are TGTGCCAGCAGCTTCCAGGGCCCGAACACCGGGGAGCTGTTTTTT.

The V call is TRBV5-1, the J call TRBJ2-2; TRBD1 is a possible D gene (5 bases). Germline V gene lookup returns CDR1 SGHRS and CDR2 YFSETQ. The CDR3 is 14 residues long. V was trimmed by 9 bases and J by 7 bases, leaving 19 bases between them. CDR3 region: CATPSQGQNGELFF. CDR3 bases: TGCGCCACCCCCAGCCAGGGTCAGAACGGGGAGCTGTTTTTT.

This clonotype has a count of ten or more. The V gene is TRBV7-8, the J gene TRBJ2-3; tentative D call: TRBD1 (5 bases). The CDR3 is 13 amino acids. Germline values: CDR1 SGHVS, CDR2 FQNEAQ. Trimming removed 4 bases at V and 7 bases at J, with 12 bases between. The CDR3 coding sequence is TGTGCCAGCAGCTACAACAGGTCCCATACGCAGTATTTT. Its protein is CASSYNRSHTQYF.